These T cell receptor beta chains were read from a single sample in a study of cytomegalovirus exposure and HLA in healthy donors. The repertoire was sequenced with immunoSEQ multiplex PCR; TCRdb's copy has only in-frame clones and lacks some. The sample comprises roughly 78,000 clones, 65% to 70% of which are singletons, and about a fifth rests with the top ten. Sequenced input: PBMCs. The receptors come from a man aged 35 to 55 in good health and CMV-seropositive. Each CDR3 is given with its conserved first and last residue. The D gene is left open where the match is weak. Clone size appears in some rows only: once, few, many, or a class for an expanded clone.

TRBV28	TRBJ2-5	NA	NA	CASRQGGSKETQYF	TGTGCCAGCAGACAGGGCGGGAGCAAGGAGACCCAGTACTTC
TRBV10-3	TRBJ1-1	NA	NA	CAISPQGSGTEAFF	TGTGCCATCAGTCCGCAGGGGAGCGGCACTGAAGCTTTCTTT
TRBV30	TRBJ2-3	NA	TRBD2	CAWSVLAGITDTQYF	TGTGCCTGGAGTGTACTAGCGGGGATCACAGATACGCAGTATTTT
TRBV27	TRBJ2-5	NA	NA	CASGPLSGHQETQYF	TGTGCCAGCGGTCCCCTTAGCGGACACCAAGAGACCCAGTACTTC
TRBV6-4	TRBJ2-1	NA	TRBD1	CASSVGTGENNEQFF	TGTGCCAGCAGTGTAGGGACAGGTGAAAACAATGAGCAGTTCTTC
TRBV25-1	TRBJ2-7	NA	TRBD2	CASSGAGSSHEQYF	TGTGCCAGCAGTGGAGCGGGATCATCCCACGAGCAGTACTTC
TRBV12-5	TRBJ2-5	once	NA	CASGLTGETRYF	TGTGCTAGTGGTTTGACTGGAGAGACCCGGTACTTC
TRBV27	TRBJ1-1	few	NA	CASRRSTGTEAFF	TGTGCCAGCAGGAGAAGTACCGGCACTGAAGCTTTCTTT
TRBV5-1	TRBJ1-5	NA	NA	CASSLSQGQPQHF	TGCGCCAGCAGCTTGTCACAGGGACAGCCCCAGCATTTT
TRBV7-2	TRBJ1-5	NA	NA	CASSWYNSNQPQHF	TGTGCCAGCAGCTGGTACAATAGCAATCAGCCCCAGCATTTT
TRBV7-3	TRBJ2-2	NA	TRBD1	CASSPGTGGTGELFF	TGTGCCAGCAGCCCAGGGACAGGGGGGACCGGGGAGCTGTTTTTT
TRBV5-6	TRBJ1-3	NA	NA	CASSLAQGRPDTIYF	TGTGCCAGCAGCTTGGCGCAGGGCCGACCTGACACCATATATTTT
TRBV18	TRBJ2-3	NA	NA	CASSATEGWSTDTQYF	TGTGCCAGCTCAGCTACGGAGGGCTGGAGCACAGATACGCAGTATTTT
TRBV6-1	TRBJ2-6	NA	TRBD1	CASSVTGGAGANVLTF	TGTGCCAGCAGTGTGACAGGGGGCGCTGGGGCCAACGTCCTGACTTTC
TRBV19	TRBJ2-7	NA	NA	CASSINPGSSHEQYF	TGTGCCAGTAGTATAAACCCAGGGTCCTCCCACGAGCAGTACTTC
TRBV7-3	TRBJ2-7	NA	TRBD2	CASSLIRGDEQYF	TGTGCCAGCAGCTTAATCCGGGGGGACGAGCAGTACTTC
TRBV28	TRBJ2-7	NA	NA	CASSSQNRWRGYEQYF	TGTGCCAGCAGTTCTCAGAACAGGTGGAGAGGCTACGAGCAGTACTTC
TRBV25-1	TRBJ1-2	NA	NA	CASSEFGYGYTF	TGTGCCAGCAGTGAATTCGGCTATGGCTACACCTTC
TRBV7-2	TRBJ1-2	few	NA	CASSFAPPRGYGYTF	TGTGCCAGCAGCTTTGCCCCACCTAGGGGCTATGGCTACACCTTC
TRBV13	TRBJ2-7	once	TRBD1	CASSLGPGGLSEQYF	TGTGCCAGCAGCTTAGGTCCAGGGGGATTGAGCGAGCAGTACTTC
TRBV5-4	TRBJ2-2	once	NA	CASSSGSGELFF	TGTGCCAGCAGCTCCGGGTCTGGGGAGCTGTTTTTT
TRBV2	TRBJ1-4	NA	TRBD1	CASRLGTVNEKLFF	TGTGCCAGCAGACTAGGGACAGTTAATGAAAAACTGTTTTTT
TRBV27	TRBJ2-1	NA	TRBD2	CASSLREGEQFF	TGTGCCAGCAGTTTAAGGGAGGGTGAGCAGTTCTTC
TRBV28	TRBJ1-2	NA	NA	CASIAGLSRGYTF	TGTGCCAGCATTGCCGGACTCTCGAGGGGCTACACCTTC
TRBV7-9	TRBJ1-1	NA	TRBD1	CASSLGQGNTEAFF	TGTGCCAGCAGCTTAGGACAGGGAAACACTGAAGCTTTCTTT
TRBV4-2	TRBJ2-5	few	NA	CASSPQIAETQYF	TGTGCCAGCAGCCCTCAGATCGCAGAGACCCAGTACTTC
TRBV10-3	TRBJ1-2	NA	NA	CAISEPTGEHGYTF	TGTGCCATCAGTGAGCCCACCGGGGAGCATGGCTACACCTTC